These 30 T cell receptor beta chains were all obtained from the same sample, sequenced in a study of T cell responses to AZD1222 COVID-19 vaccine. Libraries were prepared by immunoSEQ multiplex PCR; TCRdb keeps only in-frame clonotypes and omits some of them. The data hold about 120,000 clones, with roughly 89% observed a single time. Sample: peripheral blood, taken 28 days after the second AZD1222 dose. These receptors were collected from an adult who received the AZD1222 COVID-19 vaccine.

This CDR3 reads CASSLIVRNTEAFF. CDR3 sequence (DNA): TGTGCCAGCAGCTTAATTGTCCGGAACACTGAAGCTTTCTTT. This chain joins TRBV7-3 and TRBJ1-1; D ambiguous. Germline CDR1 SGHTA, CDR2 FQGTGA. The CDR3 consists of 14 residues. The V end lost 1 base, the J end lost 1 base, and 7 bases lay between the germline ends.

The chain is built from TRBV5-1 and TRBJ2-1, with D possibly TRBD2 on 6 matching bases. The CDR3 sequence is 14 residues long. In germline, CDR1 is SGHRS, CDR2 YFSETQ. Trimming stripped 4 bases from V and 3 bases from J, with 11 bases between. CDR3 DNA: TGCGCCAGCAGCGGATCGACTAGCTACAATGAGCAGTTCTTC. Translating gives CASSGSTSYNEQFF.

The rearrangement uses TRBV4-1 and TRBJ1-5, with D perhaps TRBD1 (5 bases). V shed 5 bases and J shed 2 bases, with 10 bases lying between them. The CDR3 length is 14 residues. The germline V gene encodes CDR1 MGHRA and CDR2 YSYEKL. CDR3 coding DNA: TGCGCCAGCAGCTTTCAGACAGGCAATCAGCCCCAGCATTTT. Protein sequence: CASSFQTGNQPQHF.

This sequence joins TRBV7-6 and TRBJ2-5, with 10 positions matching TRBD1. The CDR3 is 15 residues long. Germline CDR1 SGHVS, CDR2 FNYEAQ. The V and J ends lost 1 base and 5 bases, in that order; junction bases with no gene match: 4. The CDR3 loop is CASSLGTGGWETQYF. CDR3 in DNA: TGTGCCAGCAGCTTAGGGACAGGGGGTTGGGAGACCCAGTACTTC.

This CDR3 reads CASSKTGKGFQPQHF. In DNA form, the CDR3 reads TGTGCCAGCAGCAAAACAGGGAAGGGGTTCCAGCCCCAGCATTTT. V is TRBV21-1 and J is TRBJ1-5; TRBD1, the D gene given by the table, was not confirmed from the DNA. TRBV21-1 is designated a pseudogene. The CDR3 length is 15 residues.

This sequence joins TRBV5-1 and TRBJ2-5; D may correspond to TRBD1 or TRBD2 (6 bases each). The CDR3 runs to 13 residues. The ends were cut back, 0 bases at V and 4 bases at J, with 7 bases in the middle. Germline CDR1 is SGHRS and CDR2 is YFSETQ. The CDR3 nucleotides read TGCGCCAGCAGCTTGGAGGGGGGAGAGACCCAGTACTTC. It encodes CASSLEGGETQYF.

Relative to its sample, this clone is medium-sized. V usage is TRBV6-5 and J usage is TRBJ1-2, with D possibly matching TRBD1 (5 bases). Germline V CDR1 and CDR2: MNHEY, SVGAGI. Trimming took 6 bases from V and 2 from J, leaving 13 bases between them. The CDR3 is 14 residues long. As DNA, the CDR3 is TGTGCCAGCAGCTTCCGACGGGGGAACTATGGCTACACCTTC. Translated, it gives CASSFRRGNYGYTF.

The sample holds one count of this clone. The V gene is TRBV6-4, the J gene TRBJ2-1; TRBD2 aligns across 7 bases. The CDR3 is made up of 13 amino acids. V was pared by 8 bases and J by 10 bases, with 11 bases of the junction left unmatched. CDR1 is MRHNA and CDR2 is SNTAGT in the germline V gene. The CDR3 nucleotides read TGTGCCAGCCGATCGCCTAGCGGAGGGGAGCAGTTCTTC. Translated: CASRSPSGGEQFF.

This sequence joins TRBV7-2 and TRBJ2-3; D unclear. Trimming took 2 bases from V and 1 from J, leaving 4 bases between them. Germline lookup yields CDR1 SGHTA and CDR2 FQGNSA. The length of the CDR3 is 13 residues. The CDR3 spells CASSLFGTDTQYF. The CDR3 DNA follows: TGTGCCAGCAGCTTATTCGGCACAGATACGCAGTATTTT.

This clone showed up just once. The V and J genes are TRBV4-2 and TRBJ1-2, with D possibly matching TRBD1 (6 bases). In germline, CDR1 is LGHNA, CDR2 YNFKEQ. This CDR3 spans 14 amino acids. The ends were cut back, 4 bases at V and 5 bases at J, with 14 bases in the middle. CDR3: CASSRLEGGYGYTF. CDR3 nucleotides: TGTGCCAGCAGCCGCCTTGAAGGGGGATATGGCTACACCTTC.

The chain uses TRBV7-9 and TRBJ2-4; D is perhaps TRBD2 (6 bases). The V and J ends lost 5 bases and 4 bases respectively, with 12 bases between them. Per the germline V gene, CDR1 is SEHNR and CDR2 is FQNEAQ (reference sequence). The CDR3 consists of 14 residues. CDR3 nucleotide sequence: TGTGCCAGCAGCCTCCCGGGAGCAAAAAACATTCAGTACTTC. It yields the protein CASSLPGAKNIQYF.

The V call is TRBV2, the J call TRBJ1-2; weak D call: TRBD1 (5 bases). The V gene's germline CDR1 is SNHLY and CDR2 FYNNEI. Trimming took off 7 bases at V and 2 bases at J, with 14 bases between the two ends. The CDR3 has 14 residues. CDR3 DNA: TGTGCCAGCACATTTACAGGAGCCAACTATGGCTACACCTTC. Translation gives CASTFTGANYGYTF. Together with reference TRBV2 and TRBJ1-2, the CDR3 gives the full variable domain: EPEVTQTPSHQVTQMGQEVILRCVPISNHLYFYWYRQILGQKVEFLVSFYNNEISEKSEIFDDQFSVERPDGSNFTLKIRSTKLEDSAMYFCASTFTGANYGYTFGSGTRLTVV.

The J gene is TRBJ1-5, the V gene TRBV7-2, with 9 positions matching TRBD1. CDR3 length equals 13 residues. Germline V gene data show CDR1 as SGHTA and CDR2 as FQGNSA. The V and J ends lost 6 bases and 7 bases, in that order; junction bases with no gene match: 4. CDR3 DNA: TGTGCCAGCAGGACAGGGGGGGCGCAGCCCCAGCATTTT. Translating gives CASRTGGAQPQHF.

The chain has TRBV4-1 and TRBJ2-7; D is possibly TRBD1 or TRBD2 (6 bases each). This CDR3 is built from 15 residues. The germline CDR1 and CDR2 sequences are MGHRA and YSYEKL. The V gene lost 1 base and the J gene lost 2 bases, with 12 bases spanning the gap. The CDR3 bases are TGCGCCAGCAGCCAAGTCCCTGGGGGGCCCTACGAGCAGTACTTC. It translates to CASSQVPGGPYEQYF.

The chain carries TRBV20-1 and TRBJ2-1; 9 nucleotides align to TRBD2. Germline CDR1 is DFQATT and CDR2 is SNEGSKA (reference sequence). After removal of 3 bases from V and 6 bases from J, the junction contained 6 bases not matched to a gene. The CDR3 contains 14 residues. Written as DNA, the CDR3 is TGCAGTGCTAGTGGGACTAGCTTCTCCAATGAGCAGTTCTTC. This gives the protein CSASGTSFSNEQFF.

V gene TRBV29-1 combines with J gene TRBJ1-1; D remains ambiguous. The V gene lost 6 bases and the J gene lost 0 bases, with 11 bases spanning the gap. The germline V gene has CDR1 SQVTM and CDR2 ANQGSEA. This CDR3 comprises 13 residues. The CDR3 DNA sequence: TGCAGCGTGCTACTACAGCTGAACACTGAAGCTTTCTTT. It is translated as CSVLLQLNTEAFF.

This clone was observed a single time. This sequence joins TRBV11-2 and TRBJ2-3, with TRBD2 matching over 9 bases. Germline V gives CDR1 SGHAT, CDR2 FQNNGV. The CDR3 covers 18 residues. V gave up 2 bases and J gave up 4 bases; unmatched junction bases: 13. CDR3 sequence: CASSLRQRGAAFPDTQYF. The CDR3 DNA reads TGTGCCAGCAGCTTACGGCAGCGGGGGGCCGCCTTCCCAGATACGCAGTATTTT.

The rearrangement links TRBV6-5 to TRBJ1-4; D is possibly TRBD1 (6 bases). Deletions cut 6 bases from V and 5 bases from J, with 16 bases between. The CDR3 extends over 15 amino acids. Germline V gene sequence: CDR1 MNHEY, CDR2 SVGAGI. The DNA for the CDR3 is TGTGCCAGCAGGAAGACCGGGACACTGAATGAAAAACTGTTTTTT. It translates to CASRKTGTLNEKLFF.

V gene TRBV15 combines with J gene TRBJ1-5; 7 nucleotides line up with TRBD1. Germline CDR1 is LNHNV and CDR2 is YYDKDF (reference sequence). This CDR3 comprises 15 residues. The ends lost 2 bases at V and 4 bases at J; junction bases unmatched: 5. As DNA, the CDR3 is TGTGCCACCAGCAGACCCGACAGGGAAAATCAGCCCCAGCATTTT. It is translated as CATSRPDRENQPQHF.

This chain links TRBV7-9 with TRBJ2-1, with a tentative D call TRBD1 (6 bases). The CDR3 has 14 residues. V gave up 5 bases and J gave up 9 bases, with 17 bases separating them. Germline CDR1 and CDR2: SEHNR and FQNEAQ (reference sequence). The CDR3 DNA reads as TGTGCCAGCAGCATGACACTGGGGGCCCTTGAGCAGTTCTTC. Translating gives CASSMTLGALEQFF.

J is TRBJ1-3 and V is TRBV20-1; D is perhaps TRBD1 (5 bases). The germline V gene has CDR1 DFQATT and CDR2 SNEGSKA (reference sequence). V shed 5 bases and J shed 5 bases, with 16 bases lying between them. The CDR3 is made up of 14 amino acids. DNA of the CDR3: TGCAGTGCTGGTGGAGGGTCGGACAGAAACACCATATATTTT. Protein product: CSAGGGSDRNTIYF.

CDR3 amino acids: CASSRQGANSYEQYF. In DNA form, the CDR3 reads TGTGCCAGCAGCCGACAGGGGGCTAACTCCTACGAGCAGTACTTC. The gene calls are TRBV9 and TRBJ2-7; 10 bases agree with TRBD1. V trimming: 4 bases; J trimming: 0 bases; junction bases outside the gene matches: 4. The CDR3 is 15 residues long. Germline-derived CDR1 and CDR2 are SGDLS and YYNGEE.

The CDR3 DNA reads as TGTGCCAGCAGCTTTTCGAGTCGAACTGAAGCTTTCTTT. Translation: CASSFSSRTEAFF. The gene calls are TRBV7-9 and TRBJ1-1; D ambiguous. Trimming cost V 3 bases and J 5 bases, with 10 bases left between them. The CDR3 length is 13 residues. Germline-derived CDR1 and CDR2 are SEHNR and FQNEAQ (reference sequence).

The gene calls are TRBV4-2 and TRBJ2-2; 11 positions match TRBD1. The CDR3 is made up of 15 amino acids. The germline CDR1 and CDR2 sequences are LGHNA and YNFKEQ. V shed 3 bases, J shed 4 bases, and the junction held 1 base outside the gene matches. CDR3 residues: CASSQGTGGTGELFF. The CDR3 coding sequence is TGTGCCAGCAGCCAGGGGACAGGGGGCACCGGGGAGCTGTTTTTT.

The chain joins TRBV19 to TRBJ2-5; 8 positions match TRBD2. Germline assignment: CDR1 LNHDA and CDR2 SQIVND (reference sequence). J lost 5 bases, V lost 3 bases, and 14 bases had no gene match. This CDR3 comprises 17 residues. The CDR3 here is CASSMGPTGTRRETQYF. The CDR3 bases are TGTGCCAGTAGTATGGGACCCACCGGGACTAGGCGGGAGACCCAGTACTTC.

Only a few counts were recorded for this clone. The DNA for the CDR3 is TGCAGTGCTAGTTCGAACCCCACTGAAGCTTTCTTT. This translates into CSASSNPTEAFF. The V and J genes are TRBV20-1 and TRBJ1-1, with no clear D. Germline CDR1 is DFQATT and CDR2 is SNEGSKA (reference sequence). The CDR3 has 12 amino acids. With 3 bases removed from V and 4 bases from J, the gap between germline ends came to 9 bases.

This clone came up a few times. The chain recombines TRBV7-2 with TRBJ2-5; D is perhaps TRBD2 (6 bases). Trimming took off 4 bases at V and 1 base at J, with 10 bases between the two ends. The CDR3 extends over 14 amino acids. Germline-derived CDR1 and CDR2 are SGHTA and FQGNSA. CDR3 region: CASSSGLPQETQYF. DNA of the CDR3: TGTGCCAGCAGCTCGGGACTGCCCCAAGAGACCCAGTACTTC.

The rearrangement links TRBV19 to TRBJ2-1; TRBD2 aligns across 15 bases. This CDR3 is built from 16 residues. Per the germline V gene, CDR1 is LNHDA and CDR2 is SQIVND (reference sequence). J lost 9 bases, V lost 1 base, and 4 bases had no gene match. The CDR3 reads CASSIAGLAGGIEQFF. CDR3 nucleotides: TGTGCCAGTAGTATAGCGGGACTAGCGGGGGGTATTGAGCAGTTCTTC. Variable domain in full (rest from reference TRBV19 and TRBJ2-1): DGGITQSPKYLFRKEGQNVTLSCEQNLNHDAMYWYRQDPGQGLRLIYYSQIVNDFQKGDIAEGYSVSREKKESFPLTVTSAQKNPTAFYLCASSIAGLAGGIEQFFGPGTRLTVL.

The J gene is TRBJ1-1, the V gene TRBV6-6, with TRBD1 identical over 8 bases. From germline, CDR1 is MNHNY and CDR2 SVGAGI (reference sequence). The V segment lost 2 bases and the J segment 7 bases; nucleotides outside the gene matches: 9. The length of the CDR3 is 15 residues. This CDR3 reads CASSYPGTGIFEAFF. For the CDR3, the DNA is TGTGCCAGCAGTTACCCCGGGACAGGAATTTTTGAAGCTTTCTTT.

The J gene is TRBJ1-2, the V gene TRBV6-5; a weak D match, TRBD1 (5 bases). The germline V and J ends were trimmed by 2 bases and 8 bases, with 12 bases remaining between them. The germline V gene encodes CDR1 MNHEY and CDR2 SVGAGI. The CDR3 consists of 13 residues. CDR3: CASSYGRARGYTF. In DNA form, the CDR3 reads TGTGCCAGCAGTTACGGCAGGGCGAGAGGCTACACCTTC.